This T cell receptor beta chain was recorded in a study of CD8 T cells in Susac syndrome. Looking at the study overall: Among sequenced Susac syndrome patients, five or six had active disease and roughly eight were in remission.

Random hexamers were used to reverse transcribe 0.5 to 1 ug of RNA. MiXCR, run by TCRdb on the immunoSEQ multiplex PCR reads, gives a single entry per CDR3 protein. The table lists around 100,000 distinct CDR3 sequences, nearly 97% of them singletons. Trimming shortened V by 5 bases and J by 0 bases, and 5 bases separated the two germline ends. The CDR3 is 14 amino acids. The V gene's germline CDR1 is LNHNV and CDR2 YYDKDF (reference sequence). This TCR derives from a human donor with Susac syndrome. The sequenced material came from CD8+ T cells from PBMCs. The rearrangement joins TRBV15 to TRBJ2-6; D ambiguous. For the CDR3, the DNA is TGTGCCACCAGCTTGATCTCTGGGGCCAACGTCCTGACTTTC. The encoded protein is CATSLISGANVLTF.